Sequencing of this T cell receptor beta chain was carried out in a study of shared clonotypes between healthy human individuals (dated by TCRdb to about 2020). Study-level background: Three men and a couple of women, aged 18 to 49 years, made up the cohort. Different laboratories and diverse techniques were used to prepare libraries and sequence TCR repertoires, to increase sequencing depth and limit assay-specific biases. Leukapheresis yielded between about 0.9 and 9.5 billion PBMCs per donor. For each donor, three plates each were used for CD4 naive and CD4 memory, two plates were used for CD8 naive, and one plate was used for CD8 memory. To estimate repertoire size and how much clonotype sharing occurs between individuals, the study deeply sequenced the blood TCR repertoires of about five healthy adults.

For the CD8 naive samples, CD45RO-negative cells were positively selected for CCR7, yielding a CD45RA+CCR7+ population from which TemRA cells were excluded. Donors were healthy HIV-negative adults with no recently reported acute infections or vaccinations. Every donor was a Caucasian adult living in Nashville, Tennessee, USA. Blood was collected by leukapheresis, and PBMCs were isolated by Ficoll-Histopaque density gradient centrifugation and then cryopreserved in liquid nitrogen vapor phase. Analytical flow cytometry was used to check the purity and quantity of every magnetically sorted T cell population. Each sorted fraction had its genomic DNA isolated and then quantified by UV absorbance on a Nanodrop 2000c. As regards this clone: It lacks a known antigen. There are no base qualities to consult, and no much larger clone falls within one base.

Taken from the germline V gene (reference sequence), the CDR1 and CDR2 loops are GTSNPN and SVGIG. The CDR3 goes from the cysteine to the phenylalanine over 13 residues. Left in the record is the CDR3 DNA by itself, 39 bases read in frame from the first base. Trimming takes 0 bases off V and 10 bases off J; junction bases not matched to a gene: 8. Study-level results and caveats: Pairwise subsampling led to the expectation that sequencing depth would affect the degree of clonotype sharing among donors. Even with the large sequencing depth, rarefaction of the sorted-subset datasets indicated that sequencing was incomplete. Because the study included a small number of donors, the genetic and exposure-history diversity represented was limited. Clonotypes shared by all four sorted-subset donors showed higher generation probabilities than non-shared clonotypes. Larger estimated clonotype richness was generally found for naive subsets than for memory subsets. About 5% of naive CD4, 3.5% of naive CD8, roughly 2.4% of memory CD4, and around 0.42% of memory CD8 clonotypes were shared across several donors. Sampling was restricted to blood, and TCR repertoires in tissues likely differ from the TCR repertoires found in blood.

Using the deep immunoSEQ assay, multiplex PCR amplified TCR CDR3 regions from genomic DNA. Genomic DNA extracted from each cell subset was distributed evenly over all wells of several immunoSEQ 96-well plates, and each plate served as one replicate. For sorted subsets, each replicate PCR was loaded with roughly 200 ng genomic DNA, equivalent to 32,000 or so T cell genomes. The purified libraries were quantified using a Qubit 3.0 fluorometer, sized with a Bioanalyzer 2100, and then quantified again using the KAPA Library Quantification kit. Every immunoSEQ 96-well plate was sequenced on a dedicated single-read 150-cycle Illumina NextSeq 550 flow cell. Processing in the source paper ran as follows. Because only junctional sequences without quality scores were contained in the immunoSEQ output, filtering matching that applied to full-length reads could not be performed. To assign V/J genes and CDR3, sequences were annotated against IMGT germline references using PyIR, a Python wrapper for IgBLAST v1.9. Reads were removed for weak V/J assignments (E-value above 1e-6), missing CDR3, stop codons, out-of-frame junctions, or ambiguous translated residues. A V3J clonotype was defined by an identical inferred V gene, J gene, and CDR3 amino acid sequence. The percentage overlap between two repertoires was calculated by dividing the number of shared unique clonotypes by the size of the smaller repertoire. Repertoire richness was assessed with RTK rarefaction, the Chao1 estimator, and Recon v2.1 estimates of unobserved clonotypes. Generation probabilities for all TCRbeta clonotypes obtained by the gDNA method from a handful of donors were computed using OLGA. TCRdb mirrors the immuneACCESS table, restricted to in-frame sequences. Some clones are absent from its copies; in checked studies, under half trace to an unresolved V gene, and the reason for the others is unknown. From that table come the V and J calls and clone size; the DNA was used to work out D and trimming. Recorded for this sample are some 2 million clones; 85% to 95% of them occurred a single time. More than 0.95% of the sample goes to the ten largest clones.

This TCR was sampled from a man aged 18 to 30 in good health. The chain couples TRBV30 to TRBJ1-1, with TRBD1 matching 7 junction bases. Material: naive CD8+ T cells sorted from blood. Explained via the paper, the cell subset or site label denotes: CD45RA+CCR7+. The DNA is as follows: TGTGCCTGGAGTGTAGAGACAGGGAATGGAGCTTTCTTT. The translation is CAWSVETGNGAFF.